The 15 T cell receptor beta chains below all came from one sample that was sequenced in a study of T cell responses to AZD1222 COVID-19 vaccine. The method was immunoSEQ multiplex PCR; TCRdb's version includes in-frame clones alone and lacks a portion of them. This sample has tens of thousands of clones, with roughly 87% found just once. Here the sequenced sample was peripheral blood, taken 28 days after the second AZD1222 dose. All receptors derive from an adult who received the AZD1222 COVID-19 vaccine.

The chain employs TRBV19 and TRBJ1-2; D is undetermined. V was clipped by 3 bases and J by 6 bases, with 11 bases between them. The CDR3 is 13 residues long. Germline V gives CDR1 LNHDA, CDR2 SQIVND (reference sequence). Here the CDR3 reads CASSMLGRDGYTF. The CDR3 DNA reads TGTGCCAGTAGTATGCTTGGGAGGGATGGCTACACCTTC.

The chain carries TRBV4-3 and TRBJ1-2, with D perhaps matching TRBD1 (5 bases). Germline assignment: CDR1 LGHNA and CDR2 YSLEER. The V and J ends lost 0 bases and 6 bases respectively, with 11 bases between them. This CDR3 has 14 residues. DNA of the CDR3: TGCGCCAGCAGCCAAGATAGCAGGGAGGATGGCTACACCTTC. Amino acids: CASSQDSREDGYTF.

The V and J genes are TRBV11-3 and TRBJ2-2, with 7 bases fitting TRBD1. The CDR3 totals 18 residues. Germline trimming cut 0 bases from V and 4 bases from J; bases unmatched to any gene: 11. The germline CDR1 and CDR2 sequences are SGHNT and YENEEA. CDR3 loop: CASSLDLGDSGSTGELFF. The CDR3 nucleotides are TGTGCCAGCAGCTTAGATCTTGGGGACAGTGGATCCACCGGGGAGCTGTTTTTT.

The CDR3 sequence: CASSDTDTQYF. As DNA, the CDR3 is TGCGCCAGCAGCGACACAGATACGCAGTATTTT. V is TRBV5-1 and J is TRBJ2-3, with unresolved D. Trimming pared 4 bases from V and 2 bases from J, leaving 2 bases between. The CDR3 covers 11 residues. Germline V gives CDR1 SGHRS, CDR2 YFSETQ. Supplemented by reference TRBV5-1 and TRBJ2-3, the full variable domain reads KAGVTQTPRYLIKTRGQQVTLSCSPISGHRSVSWYQQTPGQGLQFLFEYFSETQRNKGNFPGRFSGRQFSNSRSEMNVSTLELGDSALYLCASSDTDTQYFGPGTRLTVL.

J is TRBJ2-1 and V is TRBV27, with D hard to call. V was cut by 5 bases and J by 4 bases, with 15 bases left in between. From germline, CDR1 is MNHEY and CDR2 SMNVEV (reference sequence). The CDR3 spans 15 residues. The DNA of the CDR3 is TGTGCCAGCAGTCCCTCTACCTTAGGTTACAATGAGCAGTTCTTC. This translates into CASSPSTLGYNEQFF.

This CDR3 is CASSPATGSYEQYF. The CDR3 nucleotides are TGTGCCAGTAGCCCCGCGACAGGGTCCTACGAGCAGTACTTC. The rearrangement links TRBV19 to TRBJ2-7; TRBD1 aligns across 7 bases. This CDR3 spans 14 amino acids. Germline CDR1 LNHDA, CDR2 SQIVND (reference sequence). V dropped 6 bases and J dropped 1; count of bases not matched to a gene: 6.

The rearrangement uses TRBV12-3 or TRBV12-4 and TRBJ1-3, with unresolved D. The CDR3 extends over 13 amino acids. Trimming pared 1 base from V and 2 bases from J, leaving 3 bases between. The CDR3 DNA is TGTGCCAGCAGTTTAGGAGCTGGAAACACCATATATTTT. It codes for CASSLGAGNTIYF.

This chain links TRBV7-9 with TRBJ2-3; no clear D gene. CDR1 and CDR2 (germline): SEHNR, FQNEAQ (reference sequence). The CDR3 is made up of 11 amino acids. Trimming stripped 3 bases from V and 5 bases from J, with 3 bases between. DNA for the CDR3: TGTGCCAGCAGCTTCTTAGATACGCAGTATTTT. It is translated as CASSFLDTQYF.

The CDR3 DNA reads as TGTGCCAGCAGCTTAGAGGGACAGGGGTTGGGCAATCAGCCCCAGCATTTT. Translation gives CASSLEGQGLGNQPQHF. The chain links TRBV7-9 to TRBJ1-5, with 10 nucleotides matching TRBD1. The CDR3 extends over 17 amino acids. Looked up from germline, CDR1 is SEHNR and CDR2 is FQNEAQ (reference sequence). The trim removed 1 base at V and 2 bases at J, leaving 5 bases unmatched.

The V call is TRBV5-1, the J call TRBJ2-1; D perhaps matches TRBD2 (6 bases). Trimming took 0 bases from V and 0 from J, leaving 7 bases between them. CDR1 SGHRS and CDR2 YFSETQ come from the germline V gene. CDR3 length equals 15 residues. The CDR3 region has the DNA TGCGCCAGCAGCTTGGCCGGGAGCTCCTACAATGAGCAGTTCTTC. Its protein product is CASSLAGSSYNEQFF. Combining the CDR3 with reference TRBV5-1 and TRBJ2-1 gives the whole variable domain KAGVTQTPRYLIKTRGQQVTLSCSPISGHRSVSWYQQTPGQGLQFLFEYFSETQRNKGNFPGRFSGRQFSNSRSEMNVSTLELGDSALYLCASSLAGSSYNEQFFGPGTRLTVL.

The chain recombines TRBV11-2 with TRBJ2-1; D is unresolved. The CDR3 is 17 residues long. Germline V gene data show CDR1 as SGHAT and CDR2 as FQNNGV. Trimming took 5 bases from V and 6 from J, leaving 23 bases between them. CDR3 nucleotide sequence: TGTGCCAGCAGCCCAGGCCCTGACGGTCCTAGACTCAATGAGCAGTTCTTC. Protein product: CASSPGPDGPRLNEQFF. Drawing the rest from reference TRBV11-2 and TRBJ2-1, the complete variable domain is EAGVAQSPRYKIIEKRQSVAFWCNPISGHATLYWYQQILGQGPKLLIQFQNNGVVDDSQLPKDRFSAERLKGVDSTLKIQPAKLEDSAVYLCASSPGPDGPRLNEQFFGPGTRLTVL.

V gene TRBV11-1 combines with J gene TRBJ2-2; D possibly corresponds to TRBD2 (5 bases). The germline V gene has CDR1 SGHAT and CDR2 FQDESV (reference sequence). The germline V and J ends were trimmed by 5 bases and 3 bases, with 10 bases remaining between them. The CDR3 covers 14 residues. The DNA of the CDR3 is TGTGCCAGCAGCCGCGGGCCGGACACCGGGGAGCTGTTTTTT. Translating it yields CASSRGPDTGELFF.

The chain uses TRBV10-2 and TRBJ1-5; D possibly corresponds to TRBD1 (5 bases). Trimming removed 2 bases at V and 7 bases at J, with 15 bases between. Germline V gene lookup returns CDR1 WSHSY and CDR2 SAAADI. CDR3 length: 15 amino acids. CDR3 amino acids: CASSEGARGGQPQHF. The CDR3 coding sequence is TGCGCCAGCAGTGAGGGGGCTAGGGGAGGGCAGCCCCAGCATTTT.

This clone was observed a few times. The rearrangement uses TRBV2 and TRBJ1-4, with a possible D match to TRBD1 (6 bases). The germline V and J ends were trimmed by 3 bases and 11 bases, with 22 bases remaining between them. CDR3 length equals 16 residues. The germline V gene encodes CDR1 SNHLY and CDR2 FYNNEI. The CDR3 coding sequence is TGTGCCAGCAGTGACCAATACGGGACACCGCTTGTTAAACTGTTTTTT. This translates into CASSDQYGTPLVKLFF.

The genes are TRBV5-1 and TRBJ1-4, with D possibly TRBD1 on 5 matching bases. The V end was cut by 1 base, the J end by 6 bases, with 10 bases between. The length of the CDR3 is 14 residues. Germline assignment: CDR1 SGHRS and CDR2 YFSETQ. The CDR3 DNA sequence: TGCGCCAGCAGCTTGTCAGGGACCGATGAAAAACTGTTTTTT. This sequence encodes CASSLSGTDEKLFF.